The 20 T cell receptor beta chains presented below share a single source sample, sequenced in a study. Cells sorted as Tregs were CD4+, CD25+ and CD127-/low. TCRdb reprocessed the 5' RACE reads via MiXCR and lists one record per CDR3 protein. The data contain roughly 45,000 distinct CDR3 sequences, 22% of them seen just once; the ten biggest clones take up around 4.1%. The sample comprised Tregs sorted from a lymph node. Receptor source: a female donor with breast cancer.

This clonotype qualifies as medium-sized. V usage is TRBV15 and J usage is TRBJ2-4; tentatively, D is TRBD2 (5 bases). The CDR3 totals 14 residues. The germline gives CDR1 LNHNV, CDR2 YYDKDF (reference sequence). Trimming left V 0 bases short and J 8 bases short, with 11 bases between. CDR3: CATSRERELDIQYF. CDR3 DNA sequence: TGTGCCACCAGCAGAGAGAGGGAATTGGACATTCAGTACTTC.

This clonotype was seen ten or more times. This chain connects TRBV27 to TRBJ2-5; 9 bases line up with TRBD2. Germline CDR1 reads MNHEY; CDR2 reads SMNVEV (reference sequence). This CDR3 contains 17 residues. Losses at the gene ends were 0 bases for V and 4 bases for J; bases not matched to a gene: 9. CDR3 DNA: TGTGCCAGCAGTTTATCGTTTGCGGGAGGGTACGGAGAGACCCAGTACTTC. Protein product: CASSLSFAGGYGETQYF.

Concerning this clonotype: This could be a read error, since a much larger clone is one nucleotide away. The chain couples TRBV7-2 to TRBJ2-1, with 8 bases matching TRBD2. Germline-derived CDR1 and CDR2 are SGHTA and FQGNSA. This CDR3 is built from 16 residues. CDR3 sequence (DNA): TGTGCCAACAGCTTTGGTGCGGGAGGATATAGAAATGAGCAGTTCTTC. Translation: CANSFGAGGYRNEQFF.

This clonotype was found many times. J is TRBJ2-7 and V is TRBV12-3 or TRBV12-4; no reliable D call. The CDR3 is 15 amino acids. The V gene lost 5 bases and the J gene lost 0 bases, with 14 bases spanning the gap. CDR3 in DNA: TGTGCCAGCAGTCAGCTAGGGCTGAGCTCCTACGAGCAGTACTTC. This gives the protein CASSQLGLSSYEQYF.

The chain couples TRBV4-2 to TRBJ2-5, with 13 bases fitting TRBD2. J was trimmed by 5 bases and V by 3 bases; bases with no gene match: 6. From germline, CDR1 is LGHNA and CDR2 YNFKEQ. This CDR3 spans 16 amino acids. The CDR3 DNA follows: TGTGCCAGCAGCCACCTTGGGACTAGCGGGAAGGAGACCCAGTACTTC. Translated, it gives CASSHLGTSGKETQYF.

This clonotype appeared a few times. This chain uses TRBV12-3 or TRBV12-4 with TRBJ1-1; D possibly corresponds to TRBD1 (5 bases). The CDR3 covers 14 residues. The V gene lost 6 bases and the J gene lost 7 bases, with 18 bases spanning the gap. CDR3 in amino acids: CASSDSGGSGEAFF. CDR3 nucleotides: TGTGCCAGCAGCGACAGCGGGGGTTCAGGTGAAGCTTTCTTT.

This chain joins TRBV18 and TRBJ1-1; D is unresolved. V lost 3 bases and J 1 base, leaving 6 bases between the germline ends. Germline CDR1 reads KGHSH; CDR2 reads LQKENI. The CDR3 is made up of 13 amino acids. In DNA, the CDR3 is TGTGCCAGCTCACCTAACACGAACACTGAAGCTTTCTTT. Protein sequence: CASSPNTNTEAFF. Filled out from reference TRBV18 and TRBJ1-1, the complete variable domain reads NAGVMQNPRHLVRRRGQEARLRCSPMKGHSHVYWYRQLPEEGLKFMVYLQKENIIDESGMPKERFSAEFPKEGPSILRIQQVVRGDSAAYFCASSPNTNTEAFFGQGTRLTVV.

The chain has TRBV11-2 and TRBJ2-7, with TRBD1 identical over 9 bases. CDR1 is SGHAT and CDR2 is FQNNGV in the germline V gene. This CDR3 is 14 amino acids long. V was pared by 2 bases and J by 5 bases, with 4 bases of the junction left unmatched. CDR3 region: CASSLWDRVHEQYF. Written as DNA, the CDR3 is TGTGCCAGCAGCTTATGGGACAGGGTCCACGAGCAGTACTTC. Complete variable domain (other parts from reference TRBV11-2 and TRBJ2-7): EAGVAQSPRYKIIEKRQSVAFWCNPISGHATLYWYQQILGQGPKLLIQFQNNGVVDDSQLPKDRFSAERLKGVDSTLKIQPAKLEDSAVYLCASSLWDRVHEQYFGPGTRLTVT.

CDR3 coding DNA: TGTGCCAGTTCACTAGCGCCAAACGGATTCAATGAGCAGTTCTTC. Protein sequence: CASSLAPNGFNEQFF. This chain connects TRBV7-9 to TRBJ2-1, with TRBD2 identical over 7 bases. Germline CDR1 SEHNR, CDR2 FQNEAQ (reference sequence). CDR3 length: 15 residues. With 9 bases clipped from V and 6 bases from J, the junction kept 14 bases outside the gene matches.

There are many counts of this clonotype. The gene calls are TRBV7-9 and TRBJ2-3; D not certain. V shed 10 bases and J shed 4 bases, with 18 bases lying between them. CDR3 size: 14 residues. Germline V CDR1 and CDR2: SEHNR, FQNEAQ (reference sequence). The CDR3 nucleotides are TGTGCCATAGTTACCGGGCCAATTGCAGATACGCAGTATTTT. This codes for CAIVTGPIADTQYF.

This clonotype came up many times. The chain combines TRBV27 with TRBJ2-1, with D maybe TRBD2 (7 bases). This CDR3 contains 15 residues. The germline V gene encodes CDR1 MNHEY and CDR2 SMNVEV (reference sequence). Deletions cut 7 bases from V and 3 bases from J, with 16 bases between. Written as DNA, the CDR3 is TGTGCCAGCACGGGGGCCGGGACTAACTACAATGAGCAGTTCTTC. This gives the protein CASTGAGTNYNEQFF.

This clonotype was seen more than once but under ten times. The chain uses TRBV12-3 or TRBV12-4 and TRBJ1-6, with D perhaps TRBD1 (5 bases). CDR3 length: 15 amino acids. V lost 4 bases and J 4 bases, leaving 11 bases between the germline ends. CDR3 bases: TGTGCCAGCAGTTCCGGGACCGAGTATAATTCACCCCTCCACTTT. Amino acids: CASSSGTEYNSPLHF.

This clonotype appeared once. The rearrangement links TRBV25-1 to TRBJ2-1; the D is unclear. This CDR3 is built from 13 residues. The V gene lost 3 bases and the J gene lost 0 bases, with 3 bases spanning the gap. Germline CDR1 and CDR2: MGHDK and SYGVNS. The CDR3 DNA is TGTGCCAGCAGTGACATCTCCTACAATGAGCAGTTCTTC. Protein product: CASSDISYNEQFF.

This clonotype was seen many times. V gene TRBV9 combines with J gene TRBJ2-2; D is unresolved. There are 13 residues in the CDR3. Germline V gene data show CDR1 as SGDLS and CDR2 as YYNGEE. Trimming stripped 0 bases from V and 4 bases from J, with 4 bases between. CDR3 residues: CASSVESTGELFF. CDR3 in DNA: TGTGCCAGCAGCGTAGAAAGCACCGGGGAGCTGTTTTTT.

At least ten counts were recorded for this clonotype. The V and J genes are TRBV20-1 and TRBJ2-7; D remains ambiguous. Germline-derived CDR1 and CDR2 are DFQATT and SNEGSKA (reference sequence). CDR3 length: 17 residues. Trimming pared 1 base from V and 0 bases from J, leaving 19 bases between. CDR3 in amino acids: CSARASRGGPSSYEQYF. The CDR3 DNA follows: TGCAGTGCTAGAGCCAGTCGTGGCGGACCCAGCTCCTACGAGCAGTACTTC.

This clonotype was detected many times. This chain connects TRBV7-3 to TRBJ2-7, with 8 bases identical to TRBD1. Germline CDR1 SGHTA, CDR2 FQGTGA. V trimming: 5 bases; J trimming: 5 bases; junction bases outside the gene matches: 11. The length of the CDR3 is 15 residues. The CDR3 DNA is TGTGCCAGCAGCCGCGGGACAGGCTCTACCCACGAGCAGTACTTC. Its translation: CASSRGTGSTHEQYF. Complete variable domain (other parts from reference TRBV7-3 and TRBJ2-7): GAGVSQTPSNKVTEKGKYVELRCDPISGHTALYWYRQSLGQGPEFLIYFQGTGAADDSGLPNDRFFAVRPEGSVSTLKIQRTERGDSAVYLCASSRGTGSTHEQYFGPGTRLTVT.

The rearrangement uses TRBV5-1 and TRBJ2-7, with D perhaps matching TRBD1 (6 bases). V lost 0 bases, J lost 5 bases, and 6 bases lay in between. The CDR3 runs 12 residues. Germline V CDR1 and CDR2: SGHRS, YFSETQ. The chain's CDR3 is CASSLDRDEQYF. The CDR3 DNA sequence: TGCGCCAGCAGCTTGGACAGGGACGAGCAGTACTTC.

This clonotype was found many times. The chain combines TRBV29-1 with TRBJ2-6, with 7 bases matching TRBD1. Germline trimming cut 7 bases from V and 0 bases from J; bases unmatched to any gene: 3. There are 14 residues in the CDR3. The germline CDR1 and CDR2 sequences are SQVTM and ANQGSEA. Here the CDR3 DNA reads TGCAGCGCACAGGGGAACTCTGGGGCCAACGTCCTGACTTTC. Amino acid sequence: CSAQGNSGANVLTF.

This clonotype was detected only a few times. One end of the junction fails to match germline, which may point to a read error. J is TRBJ1-4 and V is TRBV4-1, with D uncertain. Germline-derived CDR1 and CDR2 are MGHRA and YSYEKL. This CDR3 contains 14 residues. The CDR3 nucleotides read TGCGCCAACAGCCAAGATGTCACAAATGAAAAACTGTTTTTT. It encodes CANSQDVTNEKLFF.

This clonotype was counted a few times. This chain links TRBV20-1 with TRBJ1-1; 9 positions agree with TRBD1. The J segment lost 1 base and the V segment lost 6 bases, leaving 6 bases of the junction unmatched. Germline V gene sequence: CDR1 DFQATT, CDR2 SNEGSKA (reference sequence). This CDR3 comprises 14 residues. CDR3 residues: CSAAQGAQNTEAFF. DNA for the CDR3: TGCAGTGCCGCACAGGGGGCGCAGAACACTGAAGCTTTCTTT.